Following are 18 T cell receptor beta chains from one sample sequenced in a study of blood T cell repertoires in COVID-19. Assay: immunoSEQ multiplex PCR; the TCRdb copy retains only in-frame clones and omits some. The sample has 350,000 or so clones; about nine tenths are singletons. What was sequenced was PBMCs or T cells enriched from blood (not recorded which). The receptors originated from a woman aged 25-40 years who had been exposed to COVID-19.

V usage is TRBV12-3 or TRBV12-4 and J usage is TRBJ1-3; D is unresolved. This CDR3 contains 12 residues. V was pared by 6 bases and J by 3 bases, with 6 bases between. CDR3 nucleotides: TGTGCCAGCAGCCCCTTTGGAAACACCATATATTTT. Protein product: CASSPFGNTIYF.

The chain carries TRBV7-6 and TRBJ1-5, with 8 bases fitting TRBD1. This CDR3 is built from 15 residues. Per germline, CDR1 SGHVS and CDR2 FNYEAQ. J gave up 6 bases and V 1 base, and 5 bases lay outside the gene matches. As DNA, the CDR3 is TGTGCCAGCAGCTTAGAGGCAGGGGGCGGTCAGCCCCAGCATTTT. Translating it yields CASSLEAGGGQPQHF.

V usage is TRBV5-1 and J usage is TRBJ1-2; 9 bases are a match to TRBD1. The ends lost 4 bases at V and 0 bases at J; junction bases unmatched: 10. CDR1 and CDR2 (germline): SGHRS, YFSETQ. The CDR3 has 17 residues. In DNA form, the CDR3 reads TGCGCCAGCAGCCCGAGGACAGGGGCCTATACTAACTATGGCTACACCTTC. Protein product: CASSPRTGAYTNYGYTF.

The chain has TRBV11-3 and TRBJ2-1; 7 positions match TRBD2. Looked up from germline, CDR1 is SGHNT and CDR2 is YENEEA. The CDR3 runs to 15 residues. V was clipped by 3 bases and J by 4 bases; unmatched bases: 6. CDR3 sequence: CASSLGTGGYNEQFF. The CDR3 DNA follows: TGTGCCAGCAGCTTGGGGACCGGGGGGTACAATGAGCAGTTCTTC.

V usage is TRBV27 and J usage is TRBJ2-5; 8 nucleotides agree with TRBD2. The CDR3 length is 18 residues. Germline trimming cut 3 bases from V and 4 bases from J; bases unmatched to any gene: 16. Looked up from germline, CDR1 is MNHEY and CDR2 is SMNVEV (reference sequence). The CDR3, as DNA: TGTGCCAGCAGTTTGTTGGGTAGCGGGACCGGATTAGGAGAGACCCAGTACTTC. Amino acids: CASSLLGSGTGLGETQYF.

The CDR3 is CASSLGLAGPLSTDTQYF. The DNA for the CDR3 is TGTGCCAGCTCCCTCGGACTAGCGGGACCCTTGAGCACAGATACGCAGTATTTT. The chain recombines TRBV18 with TRBJ2-3, with 12 nucleotides matching TRBD2. The CDR3 is made up of 18 amino acids. CDR1 and CDR2 (germline): KGHSH, LQKENI. V dropped 6 bases and J dropped 0; count of bases not matched to a gene: 10.

The chain uses TRBV18 and TRBJ2-7; D uncertain. Trimming shortened V by 2 bases and J by 5 bases, and 10 bases separated the two germline ends. The germline V gene has CDR1 KGHSH and CDR2 LQKENI. The CDR3 contains 13 residues. The DNA for the CDR3 is TGTGCCAGCTCACCAGTCGGGTTCCACGAGCAGTACTTC. Amino acids: CASSPVGFHEQYF.

This chain connects TRBV7-3 to TRBJ2-7, with 10 bases lining up with TRBD1. Germline assignment: CDR1 SGHTA and CDR2 FQGTGA. The V gene end was trimmed by 5 bases and the J gene end by 7 bases; junction bases not matched to a gene: 11. The CDR3 runs 15 residues. CDR3 amino acids: CASSTTGTGVTEQYF. CDR3 sequence (DNA): TGTGCCAGCAGCACAACCGGGACAGGGGTTACGGAGCAGTACTTC.

The chain couples TRBV29-1 to TRBJ1-5, with D maybe TRBD1 (6 bases). V dropped 6 bases and J dropped 2 bases, with 14 bases sitting between them. The CDR3 is 14 amino acids. Germline values: CDR1 SQVTM, CDR2 ANQGSEA. The chain's CDR3 is CSVETGPGNQPQHF. Written as DNA, the CDR3 is TGCAGCGTAGAGACAGGTCCAGGCAATCAGCCCCAGCATTTT.

The rearrangement uses TRBV6-7 and TRBJ2-6; 10 bases fit TRBD1. TRBV6-7 is marked as an open reading frame, function uncertain. Germline trimming cut 10 bases from V and 4 bases from J; bases unmatched to any gene: 7. The CDR3 consists of 15 residues. CDR3 residues: CANKDRGAGANVLTF. The CDR3 DNA sequence: TGTGCCAACAAGGACAGGGGGGCGGGGGCCAACGTCCTGACTTTC.

This sequence joins TRBV7-2 and TRBJ2-6; 9 bases map to TRBD1. Germline V gene lookup returns CDR1 SGHTA and CDR2 FQGNSA. The V segment lost 6 bases and the J segment 0 bases; nucleotides outside the gene matches: 12. This CDR3 region has 19 residues. The CDR3 nucleotides are TGTGCCAGCAGACTATATGCGGGACAGGGTCCCTCTGGGGCCAACGTCCTGACTTTC. It is translated as CASRLYAGQGPSGANVLTF.

The chain has TRBV12-5 and TRBJ2-3; D unresolved. Trimming stripped 5 bases from V and 0 bases from J, with 6 bases between. CDR3 size: 13 residues. Germline assignment: CDR1 LGHNT and CDR2 FRNRAP. CDR3 nucleotides: TGTGCTAGTGGTGCTAGGAGCACAGATACGCAGTATTTT. It specifies CASGARSTDTQYF.

This clone was observed a few times. V is TRBV7-9 and J is TRBJ1-1, with D perhaps matching TRBD1 (5 bases). Germline assignment: CDR1 SEHNR and CDR2 FQNEAQ (reference sequence). Deletions cut 1 base from V and 1 base from J, with 7 bases between. The CDR3 has 14 residues. CDR3 region: CASSLGGANTEAFF. CDR3 in DNA: TGTGCCAGCAGCTTAGGCGGGGCGAACACTGAAGCTTTCTTT. The full variable domain, its missing parts supplied by reference TRBV7-9 and TRBJ1-1, is DTGVSQNPRHKITKRGQNVTFRCDPISEHNRLYWYRQTLGQGPEFLTYFQNEAQLEKSRLLSDRFSAERPKGSFSTLEIQRTEQGDSAMYLCASSLGGANTEAFFGQGTRLTVV.

The genes are TRBV7-3 and TRBJ2-1; 8 bases line up with TRBD1. Germline V gene data show CDR1 as SGHTA and CDR2 as FQGTGA. V dropped 5 bases and J dropped 8; count of bases not matched to a gene: 11. The CDR3 contains 15 residues. The CDR3 is CASSLVGQGGHEQFF. Here the CDR3 DNA reads TGTGCCAGCAGCCTTGTTGGACAGGGAGGCCATGAGCAGTTCTTC.

Points on this clone: This CDR3 is also generated by other DNA sequences in the sample. The chain is built from TRBV24-1 and TRBJ1-5, with 9 bases identical to TRBD1. Trimming removed 4 bases from V and 4 bases from J; junction bases left unmatched: 4. Germline CDR1 KGHDR, CDR2 SFDVKD. The CDR3 runs to 15 residues. The CDR3 nucleotides are TGTGCCACCAGTGACAGACAGGGGGGTAATCAGCCCCAGCATTTT. Its protein product is CATSDRQGGNQPQHF.

The chain joins TRBV24-1 to TRBJ2-3; 7 bases are a match to TRBD1. With 7 bases clipped from V and 2 bases from J, the junction kept 2 bases outside the gene matches. The CDR3 is made up of 13 amino acids. Germline CDR1 reads KGHDR; CDR2 reads SFDVKD. CDR3 amino acids: CATRDRATDTQYF. The CDR3 nucleotides are TGTGCCACCAGAGACAGGGCCACAGATACGCAGTATTTT.

This chain connects TRBV9 to TRBJ2-5, with D possibly matching TRBD2 (5 bases). V shed 4 bases and J shed 8 bases, with 21 bases lying between them. Looked up from germline, CDR1 is SGDLS and CDR2 is YYNGEE. The CDR3 is made up of 15 amino acids. The CDR3 spells CASSPSFGPGGTQYF. CDR3 nucleotide sequence: TGTGCCAGCAGCCCCTCATTTGGGCCAGGAGGAACCCAGTACTTC.

The chain has TRBV11-3 and TRBJ2-7; the match to TRBD2 covers 7 bases. In germline, CDR1 is SGHNT, CDR2 YENEEA. This CDR3 comprises 17 residues. Losses at the gene ends were 5 bases for V and 3 bases for J; bases not matched to a gene: 16. CDR3 sequence reads: CASSASVGGGGIYEQYF. CDR3 coding DNA: TGTGCCAGCAGCGCCAGTGTTGGCGGGGGTGGCATCTACGAGCAGTACTTC.